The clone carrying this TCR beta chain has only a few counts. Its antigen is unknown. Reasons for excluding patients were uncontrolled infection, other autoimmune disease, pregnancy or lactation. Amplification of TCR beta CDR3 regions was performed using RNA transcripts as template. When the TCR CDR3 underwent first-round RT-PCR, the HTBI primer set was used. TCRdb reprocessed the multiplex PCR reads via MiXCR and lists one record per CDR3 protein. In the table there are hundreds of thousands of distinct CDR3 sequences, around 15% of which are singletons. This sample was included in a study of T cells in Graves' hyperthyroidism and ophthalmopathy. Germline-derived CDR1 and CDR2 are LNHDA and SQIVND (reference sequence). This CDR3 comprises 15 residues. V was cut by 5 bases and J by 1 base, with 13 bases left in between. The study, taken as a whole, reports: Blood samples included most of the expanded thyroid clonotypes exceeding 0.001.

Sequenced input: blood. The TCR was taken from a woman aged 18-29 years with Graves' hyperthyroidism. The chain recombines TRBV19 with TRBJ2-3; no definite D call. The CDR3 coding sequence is TGTGCCAGTAGTGTTGAAGCTTGGGGCACAGATACGCAGTATTTT. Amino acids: CASSVEAWGTDTQYF.